The entry below describes one T cell receptor beta chain. Antigen unknown. These data are taken from a study of T cell responses to AZD1222 COVID-19 vaccine. Study-wide points: Spike-specific TCR breadth and depth were elevated following two AZD1222 doses. Most donors were white British, females outnumbered males, and clonal diversity was possibly underestimated.

TCRdb's copy holds only in-frame clones and misses some; the assay was immunoSEQ multiplex PCR. This table holds roughly 140,000 clones, over 75% found once. The receptor was derived from an adult in good health. The material was peripheral blood, obtained on day 0 of AZD1222 vaccination.

CDR3 sequence (DNA): TGTGCCAGCTCACCCGCGGGACATCCGAACACTGAAGCTTTCTTT. Translation: CASSPAGHPNTEAFF. The genes are TRBV18 and TRBJ1-1; a possible D gene is TRBD1 (6 bases). Trimming took 3 bases from V and 1 from J, leaving 12 bases between them. This CDR3 has 15 amino acids. Germline CDR1 KGHSH, CDR2 LQKENI.